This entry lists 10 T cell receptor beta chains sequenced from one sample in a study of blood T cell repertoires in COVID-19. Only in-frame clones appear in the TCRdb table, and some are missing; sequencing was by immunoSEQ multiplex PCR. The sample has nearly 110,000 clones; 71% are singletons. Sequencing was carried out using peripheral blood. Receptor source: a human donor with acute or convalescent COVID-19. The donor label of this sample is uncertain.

The CDR3 nucleotides are TGTGCCAGCAGGCCTGACAGCCTGTGGAACTATGGCTACACCTTC. Translated: CASRPDSLWNYGYTF. The chain recombines TRBV6-5 with TRBJ1-2; D is possibly TRBD1 (5 bases). With 6 bases removed from V and 2 bases from J, the gap between germline ends came to 16 bases. The CDR3 has 15 residues. Germline CDR1 is MNHEY and CDR2 is SVGAGI.

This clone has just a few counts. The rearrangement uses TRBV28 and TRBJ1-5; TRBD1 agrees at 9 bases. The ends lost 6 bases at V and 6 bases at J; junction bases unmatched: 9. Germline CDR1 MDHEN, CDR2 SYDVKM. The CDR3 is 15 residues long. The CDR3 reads CASSSGTGILQPQHF. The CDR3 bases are TGTGCCAGCAGCTCTGGGACAGGGATACTTCAGCCCCAGCATTTT.

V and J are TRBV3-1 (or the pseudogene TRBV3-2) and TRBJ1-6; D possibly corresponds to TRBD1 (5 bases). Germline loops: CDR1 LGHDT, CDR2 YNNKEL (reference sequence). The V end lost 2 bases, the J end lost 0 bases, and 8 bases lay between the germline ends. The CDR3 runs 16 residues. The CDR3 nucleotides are TGTGCCAGCAGCCAATACAGGAGCTCCTATAATTCACCCCTCCACTTT. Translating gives CASSQYRSSYNSPLHF.

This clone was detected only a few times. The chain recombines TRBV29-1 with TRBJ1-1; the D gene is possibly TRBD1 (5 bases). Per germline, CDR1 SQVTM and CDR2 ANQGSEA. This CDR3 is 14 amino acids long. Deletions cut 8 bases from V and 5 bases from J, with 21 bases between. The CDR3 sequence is CSFTTKGLKTEAFF. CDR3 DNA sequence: TGCAGCTTTACCACAAAGGGGTTAAAGACTGAAGCTTTCTTT.

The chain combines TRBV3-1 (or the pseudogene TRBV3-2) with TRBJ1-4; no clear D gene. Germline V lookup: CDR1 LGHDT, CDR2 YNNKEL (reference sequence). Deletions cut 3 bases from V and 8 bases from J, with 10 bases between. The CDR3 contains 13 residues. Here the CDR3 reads CASSQRAGEKLFF. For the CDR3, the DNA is TGTGCCAGCAGCCAGCGGGCCGGGGAAAAACTGTTTTTT.

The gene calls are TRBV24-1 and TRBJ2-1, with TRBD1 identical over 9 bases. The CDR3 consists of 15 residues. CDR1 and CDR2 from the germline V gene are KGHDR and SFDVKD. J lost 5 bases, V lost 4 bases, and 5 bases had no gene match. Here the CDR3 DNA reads TGTGCCACCAGTGAACCACGGACAGGGGACAATGAGCAGTTCTTC. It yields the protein CATSEPRTGDNEQFF.

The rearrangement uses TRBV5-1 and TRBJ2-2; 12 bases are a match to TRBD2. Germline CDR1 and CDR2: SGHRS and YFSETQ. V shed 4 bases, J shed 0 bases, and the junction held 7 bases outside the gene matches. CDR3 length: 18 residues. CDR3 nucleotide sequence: TGCGCCAGCAGCACCCGACTAGCGGGGGTAACGAACACCGGGGAGCTGTTTTTT. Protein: CASSTRLAGVTNTGELFF. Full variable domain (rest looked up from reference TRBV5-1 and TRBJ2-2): KAGVTQTPRYLIKTRGQQVTLSCSPISGHRSVSWYQQTPGQGLQFLFEYFSETQRNKGNFPGRFSGRQFSNSRSEMNVSTLELGDSALYLCASSTRLAGVTNTGELFFGEGSRLTVL.

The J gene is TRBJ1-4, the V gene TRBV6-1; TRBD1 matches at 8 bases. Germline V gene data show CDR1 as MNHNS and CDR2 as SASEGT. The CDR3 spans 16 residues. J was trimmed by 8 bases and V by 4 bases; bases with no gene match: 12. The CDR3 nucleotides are TGTGCCAGCAGTGCCCCGAGCAGGGGGCAAGGGGAAAAACTGTTTTTT. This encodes CASSAPSRGQGEKLFF.

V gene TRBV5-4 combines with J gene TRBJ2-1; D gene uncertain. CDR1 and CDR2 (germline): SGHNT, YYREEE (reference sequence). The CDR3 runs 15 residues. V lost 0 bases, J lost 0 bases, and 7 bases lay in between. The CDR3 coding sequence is TGTGCCAGCAGCTTGGATGGAGCCTCCTACAATGAGCAGTTCTTC. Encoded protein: CASSLDGASYNEQFF.

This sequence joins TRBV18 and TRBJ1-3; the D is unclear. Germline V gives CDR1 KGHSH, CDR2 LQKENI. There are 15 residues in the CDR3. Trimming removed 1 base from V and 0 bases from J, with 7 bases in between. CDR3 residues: CASSPLADSGNTIYF. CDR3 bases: TGTGCCAGCTCACCACTGGCAGACTCTGGAAACACCATATATTTT.